Detailed here is one T cell receptor beta chain. Its specific antigen is unknown. The sample holds no much larger clone one base away, and base qualities are not on file. To sequence the TCRbeta CDR3 region, genomic DNA was isolated from the sorted cells. TCRbeta CDR3 regions were sequenced using the immunoSEQ Assay. The source is immuneACCESS, and TCRdb retained only in-frame sequences with V and J called. Part of the clones is not carried over; for the studies checked, unresolved V genes explain less than half of this, and the remainder is unexplained. This sample lists about 70,000 clones; roughly nine tenths were detected once. Approximately 2% of the sample goes to the ten largest clones. Taken from cysteine to phenylalanine, the CDR3 has 13 residues. Here the CDR3 DNA is all that survives: 39 bases in frame from base 1. Trimming removed 1 base from V and 3 bases from J, leaving 1 base between the germline ends. As encoded in the germline V gene, CDR1 is MDHEN while CDR2 is SYDVKM.

This entry belongs to a study of OX40 agonist ivuxolimab in advanced cancers. Concerning the study at large: The costimulatory receptor OX40 (CD134) was targeted by ivuxolimab, a fully human IgG2 agonistic monoclonal antibody. Intravenous ivuxolimab was administered to patients every 2 weeks at six dose levels: 0.01, 0.1, 0.3, 1.5, 3 and 10 mg/kg. Of the approximately 54 dose-escalation patients, hepatocellular carcinoma was present in about 20, melanoma in approximately 15, renal cell carcinoma in 9 and head and neck cancer in 9. In the dose-escalation cohort, over 65% of patients were male, and the mean age was approximately 60 years, with a range of roughly 20 to 80. Patients were allowed to have had prior anti-PD-1, anti-PD-L1 or anti-CTLA-4 therapy, and more than 30% of the dose-escalation patients had previously received checkpoint inhibitors. Partial responses occurred in three dose-escalation patients, of whom one had hepatocellular carcinoma and two had cutaneous melanoma. Peripheral TCRbeta sequencing aimed to test whether ivuxolimab altered TCR sequence diversity and caused clonal T-cell expansion. The monotherapy dose-escalation portion (N ≈ 56 patients) of the phase I ivuxolimab trial is reported in the paper.

Patients with a history of autoimmune disease or receiving systemic immunosuppression were excluded from the trial. Peripheral blood for TCR sequencing was collected from all dose cohorts at baseline, on cycle 4 day 1, and on cycle 7 day 1. The samples were taken from a phase I, first-in-human, multicenter, open-label dose-escalation trial of ivuxolimab. The trial enrolled adults with locally advanced or metastatic head and neck squamous cell, hepatocellular, melanoma or renal cell carcinoma. Before TCR sequencing, CD4+ T cells and CD8+ T cells were sorted from peripheral blood as separate populations. The paper as a whole reports these results and caveats: After ivuxolimab, expanded clones were on average more numerous among CD8+ T cells than among CD4+ T cells. At doses from 0.1 to 3.0 mg/kg, clonal expansion was seen in both CD4+ and CD8+ blood T cells between baseline and week 6. The antigen specificity of the peripheral T cells that underwent clonal expansion was not determined. Low levels of normalized T-cell clonal expansion were also seen in some patients who did not respond. Partial responders in the 0.1-3.0 mg/kg groups had among the lowest normalized peripheral clonal expansion, especially among CD8+ T cells.

Sequencing was performed on CD4+ or CD8+ T cells sorted from blood, taken in a trial of the OX40 agonist ivuxolimab. The chain is encoded by TRBV28 joined to TRBJ2-6, with the D gene not confidently named. This TCR was sampled from an adult with an advanced solid tumor such as melanoma, head and neck, liver or kidney cancer. The base sequence is TGTGCCAGCAGTTTATTTGGGGCCAACGTCCTGACTTTC. The translation is CASSLFGANVLTF.